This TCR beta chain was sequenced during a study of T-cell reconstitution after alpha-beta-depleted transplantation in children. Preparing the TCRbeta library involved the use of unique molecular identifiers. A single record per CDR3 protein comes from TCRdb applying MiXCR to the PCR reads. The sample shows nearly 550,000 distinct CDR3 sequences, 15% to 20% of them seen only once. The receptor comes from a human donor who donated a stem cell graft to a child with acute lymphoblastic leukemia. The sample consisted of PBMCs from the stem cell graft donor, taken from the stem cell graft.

DNA for the CDR3: TGCAGCGTTGAAGATGACTTAGGCTCCTACAATGAGCAGTTCTTC. Translation: CSVEDDLGSYNEQFF. The V call is TRBV29-1, the J call TRBJ2-1, with D hard to call. V lost 0 bases and J lost 0, with 9 bases in between. This CDR3 is built from 15 residues. The V gene's germline CDR1 is SQVTM and CDR2 ANQGSEA.